A single T cell receptor (beta chain) is shown here with its context. The table came from immunoSEQ multiplex PCR; TCRdb's copy has only in-frame clones and leaves some out. The sample shows about 120,000 clones, about 74% of them seen only once. These data originate in a study of PD-1 blockade in mismatch repair-deficient tumors. Every patient had mismatch repair deficiency by PCR or immunohistochemistry. This CDR3 spans 15 amino acids. Trimming stripped 0 bases from V and 1 base from J, with 10 bases between. Germline CDR1 reads LGHNA; CDR2 reads YSLEER. The TCR comes from an adult with mismatch repair-deficient cancer. The V call is TRBV4-3, the J call TRBJ2-7; tentative D call: TRBD2 (5 bases). Source: peripheral blood, taken 60 weeks after starting pembrolizumab. The CDR3 region has the DNA TGCGCCAGCAGCCAAGAGGACTGGGGATCCTACGAGCAGTACTTC. Translating gives CASSQEDWGSYEQYF.